This T cell receptor beta chain emerged from a study of cytomegalovirus exposure and HLA in healthy donors. The PCR used 60 Vbeta and 13 Jbeta primers. Sequencing used immunoSEQ multiplex PCR; TCRdb keeps in-frame clones, though not all of them. Here the sample spans more than 100,000 clones, approximately 75% being singletons. The V gene lost 0 bases and the J gene lost 4 bases, with 13 bases spanning the gap. The germline V gene has CDR1 SGHVS and CDR2 FNYEAQ. There are 15 residues in the CDR3. Sequenced sample: PBMCs. The J gene is TRBJ2-7, the V gene TRBV7-6; a weak D match, TRBD1 (5 bases). The sequence was obtained from a man aged 50 to 60 in good health and CMV-seropositive. CDR3 bases: TGTGCCAGCAGCTTAGCGCAGGGTGGCCTTTACGAGCAGTACTTC. Protein product: CASSLAQGGLYEQYF.